The entry that follows covers one T cell receptor beta chain sequence. No antigen is known for it. Deletions cut 1 base from V and 7 bases from J, with 4 bases between. CDR1 KGHDR and CDR2 SFDVKD come from the germline V gene. The CDR3 loop spans 12 amino acids. These data originate in a study of CD8 T cells in ankylosing spondylitis. TCRdb re-called the 5' RACE reads through MiXCR, storing one row per CDR3 protein. The sample shows under 130,000 distinct CDR3 sequences, 24% of them seen only once. Study-wide results and limits: Matched synovial fluid from ankylosing spondylitis patients was reported to be enriched for disease-linked clones. Relatively rare in peripheral blood, disease-linked clones were also CD8+.

This chain links TRBV24-1 with TRBJ2-4; D is uncertain. The sample taken for sequencing was synovial fluid, either unsorted or a sorted T cell fraction (not recorded which). The TCR comes from a male donor with ankylosing spondylitis. In DNA, the CDR3 is TGTGCCACCAGTGATTTAGCGAACATTCAGTACTTC. This sequence encodes CATSDLANIQYF.